The 10 T cell receptor beta chains below all came from one sample that was sequenced in a study of technical replicates of blood from several donors. Measured with immunoSEQ multiplex PCR; TCRdb has only the in-frame clones, and not every one. The sample yields under 20,000 clones, roughly 86% seen once. The specimen sequenced was PBMCs. Receptors were obtained from a human donor in good health.

The genes are TRBV5-4 and TRBJ2-2, with 7 nucleotides matching TRBD2. This CDR3 comprises 16 residues. Looked up from germline, CDR1 is SGHNT and CDR2 is YYREEE (reference sequence). Losses at the gene ends were 0 bases for V and 6 bases for J; bases not matched to a gene: 8. The CDR3 loop reads CASSLAGWEGSGELFF. CDR3 sequence (DNA): TGTGCCAGCAGCTTGGCCGGGTGGGAGGGCTCCGGGGAGCTGTTTTTT.

This chain joins TRBV5-6 and TRBJ2-7; TRBD1 might be the D (5 bases). CDR1 is SGHDT, CDR2 YYEEEE, per germline. CDR3 size: 13 residues. V lost 3 bases, J lost 2 bases, and 9 bases lay in between. The CDR3 DNA reads TGTGCCAGCAGCTCAGGGATCGCCTACGAGCAGTACTTC. This sequence encodes CASSSGIAYEQYF.

The chain couples TRBV4-1 to TRBJ2-1, with TRBD2 identical over 9 bases. Looked up from germline, CDR1 is MGHRA and CDR2 is YSYEKL. CDR3 length equals 20 residues. The trim removed 4 bases at V and 0 bases at J, leaving 16 bases unmatched. CDR3 residues: CASSRESPSGTISSYNEQFF. In nucleotides, the CDR3 is TGCGCCAGCAGCCGTGAAAGCCCTAGCGGGACGATAAGCTCCTACAATGAGCAGTTCTTC.

The CDR3 protein is CASSLSQGTDTQYF. In DNA, the CDR3 is TGTGCCAGCAGTTTAAGCCAGGGTACAGATACGCAGTATTTT. The V call is TRBV27, the J call TRBJ2-3; tentatively, D is TRBD1 (5 bases). The CDR3 runs 14 residues. The germline V and J ends were trimmed by 2 bases and 3 bases, with 9 bases remaining between them. The V gene's germline CDR1 is MNHEY and CDR2 SMNVEV (reference sequence).

This chain joins TRBV28 and TRBJ1-2; 7 bases agree with TRBD1. J was trimmed by 4 bases and V by 8 bases; bases with no gene match: 16. Germline V gene sequence: CDR1 MDHEN, CDR2 SYDVKM. This CDR3 contains 16 residues. As DNA, the CDR3 is TGTGCCAGCTTTTCCCACCCGACAGGGAAACCCTATGGCTACACCTTC. This gives the protein CASFSHPTGKPYGYTF.

CDR3 region: CASSSGVVEPQHF. CDR3 nucleotide sequence: TGTGCCAGCAGTTCGGGGGTGGTGGAGCCCCAGCATTTT. The chain employs TRBV27 and TRBJ1-5; maybe TRBD1 (5 bases). Germline V gene data show CDR1 as MNHEY and CDR2 as SMNVEV (reference sequence). Trimming took off 4 bases at V and 8 bases at J, with 12 bases between the two ends. The CDR3 has 13 residues.

The CDR3 reads CAWSQGQFGGYTF. The CDR3 DNA reads as TGTGCCTGGAGCCAGGGACAGTTTGGTGGCTACACCTTC. The V call is TRBV30, the J call TRBJ1-2; 7 nucleotides align to TRBD1. The J segment lost 7 bases and the V segment lost 3 bases, leaving 8 bases of the junction unmatched. Germline V gives CDR1 GTSNPN, CDR2 SVGIG (reference sequence). This CDR3 is 13 amino acids long.

The chain is built from TRBV27 and TRBJ1-1; D call uncertain. V was shortened by 2 bases and J by 4 bases, with 14 bases between the two germline ends. CDR1 is MNHEY, CDR2 SMNVEV, per germline (reference sequence). The CDR3 length is 15 residues. CDR3 nucleotides: TGTGCCAGCAGTTTAACTACAAAGCCGGGCACTGAAGCTTTCTTT. It yields the protein CASSLTTKPGTEAFF.

This clone showed up just a few times. The chain links TRBV30 to TRBJ1-2; 7 nucleotides agree with TRBD1. The length of the CDR3 is 14 residues. The germline V gene has CDR1 GTSNPN and CDR2 SVGIG (reference sequence). With V trimmed by 2 bases and J by 7 bases, 10 bases remained unmatched. The CDR3 coding sequence is TGTGCCTGGAGTTCCCAGGGGGAAGGTGGTGGCTACACCTTC. As protein: CAWSSQGEGGGYTF.

V and J are TRBV28 and TRBJ1-5, with unresolved D. The V end lost 3 bases, the J end lost 6 bases, and 12 bases lay between the germline ends. The CDR3 length is 14 residues. Germline assignment: CDR1 MDHEN and CDR2 SYDVKM. The CDR3 region is CASSFRGDGQPQHF. In DNA form, the CDR3 reads TGTGCCAGCAGTTTTCGGGGTGATGGTCAGCCCCAGCATTTT.